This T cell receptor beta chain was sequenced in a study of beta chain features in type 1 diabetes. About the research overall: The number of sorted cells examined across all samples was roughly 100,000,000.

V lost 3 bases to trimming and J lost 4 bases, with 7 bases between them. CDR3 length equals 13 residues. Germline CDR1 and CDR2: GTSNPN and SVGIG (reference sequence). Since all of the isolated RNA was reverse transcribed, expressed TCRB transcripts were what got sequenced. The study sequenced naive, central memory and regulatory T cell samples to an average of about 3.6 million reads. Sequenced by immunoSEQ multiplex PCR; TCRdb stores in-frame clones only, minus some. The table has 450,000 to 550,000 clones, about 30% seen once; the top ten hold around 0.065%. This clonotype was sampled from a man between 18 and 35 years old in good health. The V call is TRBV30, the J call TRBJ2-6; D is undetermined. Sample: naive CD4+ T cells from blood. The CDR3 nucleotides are TGTGCCTGGAGACCCGGGGGGGCCAACGTCCTGACTTTC. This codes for CAWRPGGANVLTF.